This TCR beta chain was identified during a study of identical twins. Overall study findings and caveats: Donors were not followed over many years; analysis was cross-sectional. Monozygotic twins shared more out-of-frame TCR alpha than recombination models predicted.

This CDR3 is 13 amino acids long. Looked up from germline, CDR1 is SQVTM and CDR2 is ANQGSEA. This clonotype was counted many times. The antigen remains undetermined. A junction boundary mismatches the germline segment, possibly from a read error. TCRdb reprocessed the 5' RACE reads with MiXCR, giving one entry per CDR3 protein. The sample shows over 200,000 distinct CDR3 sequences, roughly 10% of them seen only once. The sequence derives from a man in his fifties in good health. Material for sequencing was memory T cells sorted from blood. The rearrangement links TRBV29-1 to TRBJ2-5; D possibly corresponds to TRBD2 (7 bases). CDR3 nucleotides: TGCAGCGTTGAAGATCAGTTCCGGGGGGCGAACCACTTC. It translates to CSVEDQFRGANHF.